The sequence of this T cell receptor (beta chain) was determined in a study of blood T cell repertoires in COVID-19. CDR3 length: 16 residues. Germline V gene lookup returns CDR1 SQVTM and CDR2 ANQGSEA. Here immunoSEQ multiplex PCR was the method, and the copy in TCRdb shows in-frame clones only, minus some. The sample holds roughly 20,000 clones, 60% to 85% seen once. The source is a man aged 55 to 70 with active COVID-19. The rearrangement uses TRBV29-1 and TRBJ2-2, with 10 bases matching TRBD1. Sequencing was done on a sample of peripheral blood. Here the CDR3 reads CGSSGDRGWGTGELFF. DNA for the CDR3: TGCGGGTCGTCGGGGGACAGGGGATGGGGCACCGGGGAGCTGTTTTTT.